These 7 T cell receptor beta chains were all obtained from the same sample, sequenced in a study of T-cell memory formation after mild COVID-19. TCRdb ran MiXCR on the 5' RACE reads and lists one entry per CDR3 protein. Of a few hundred thousand distinct CDR3 sequences detected, 15% to 20% appear once; the ten largest clones hold 22%. What was sequenced was PBMCs or a T cell subset sorted from them (not recorded which). The source of these receptors is a man aged 18 to 30 who had mild COVID-19 (a few samples of this study predate the infection). Cell type and time point are not known.

The genes are TRBV5-5 and TRBJ1-2; TRBD1 is a possible D gene (5 bases). V was clipped by 2 bases and J by 8 bases, with 13 bases between them. Looked up from germline, CDR1 is SGHKS and CDR2 is YYEKEE (reference sequence). The CDR3 runs to 13 residues. CDR3 sequence: CASSFSGAEGYTF. The DNA of the CDR3 is TGTGCCAGCAGCTTTTCCGGGGCGGAAGGCTACACCTTC.

This clonotype was observed a few times. V is TRBV12-3 or TRBV12-4 and J is TRBJ2-5, with D tentatively TRBD1 or TRBD2 (5 bases each). Trimming cost V 3 bases and J 6 bases, with 14 bases left between them. This CDR3 is 14 amino acids long. CDR3 amino acids: CASSFGTGVKTQYF. The CDR3 coding sequence is TGTGCCAGCAGTTTCGGGACCGGGGTAAAGACCCAGTACTTC.

CDR3 in amino acids: CASSGGTGGYEQFF. For the CDR3, the DNA is TGTGCCAGCAGTGGCGGGACAGGGGGCTATGAGCAGTTCTTC. V and J are TRBV6-2 or TRBV6-3 and TRBJ2-1, with 12 bases lining up with TRBD1. The trim removed 5 bases at V and 8 bases at J, leaving 4 bases unmatched. Germline assignment: CDR1 MNHEY and CDR2 SVGEGT. The CDR3 runs 14 residues.

V and J are TRBV29-1 and TRBJ2-2; D possibly matches TRBD1 or TRBD2 (5 bases each). This CDR3 spans 13 amino acids. The germline CDR1 and CDR2 sequences are SQVTM and ANQGSEA. The ends were cut back, 4 bases at V and 6 bases at J, with 12 bases in the middle. In nucleotides, the CDR3 is TGCAGCGTTGGGGGGAGTCCCCCCGGGGAGCTGTTTTTT. This codes for CSVGGSPPGELFF.

This clonotype has only a few counts. The chain is built from TRBV20-1 and TRBJ2-7; D may be TRBD2 (6 bases). The germline V gene encodes CDR1 DFQATT and CDR2 SNEGSKA (reference sequence). The CDR3 is made up of 14 amino acids. V dropped 4 bases and J dropped 1 base, with 14 bases sitting between them. Here the CDR3 reads CSANLAGRSYEQYF. CDR3 sequence (DNA): TGCAGTGCTAATCTAGCCGGGAGATCCTACGAGCAGTACTTC.

The table lists this clonotype with a few counts. The CDR3 DNA reads as TGTGCCAGCAGGCCAGGGAACCAAGAGACCCAGTACTTC. Its translation is CASRPGNQETQYF. V gene TRBV6-5 combines with J gene TRBJ2-5; weak D call: TRBD1 (5 bases). Germline V CDR1 and CDR2: MNHEY, SVGAGI. Trimming took 6 bases from V and 0 from J, leaving 8 bases between them. This CDR3 comprises 13 residues.

This rearrangement joins TRBV29-1 to TRBJ2-7; D uncertain. Germline V gene sequence: CDR1 SQVTM, CDR2 ANQGSEA. The CDR3 sequence is 11 residues long. V dropped 6 bases and J dropped 9 bases, with 15 bases sitting between them. The DNA of the CDR3 is TGCAGCGTGCAGGCCACGTCGGGGCAGTACTTC. Its protein is CSVQATSGQYF.